The rows below give T cell receptor beta chains drawn from one sample of a study of radiation and T cells in renal cell carcinoma. Assay used: immunoSEQ multiplex PCR; TCRdb lists only in-frame clones, some missing. Of more than 100,000 clones in the sample, roughly 91% were seen once. The sequencing used blood, collected from a patient whose treatment included radiotherapy and nephrectomy. The receptors come from a woman aged 70-85 years with renal cell carcinoma. CDR3s include the opening cysteine and the closing phenylalanine or tryptophan. The order of the fields is J gene, V gene, clone size, D gene, CDR3 DNA, CDR3 protein. A D gene is named only where the DNA matches it firmly. Only some rows state a clone size, as once, few, many or a class for expanded clones.

TRBJ2-3,TRBV7-9,.,.,TGTGCCAGCAGCCCTGGGGACTTAACGGATACGCAGTATTTT,CASSPGDLTDTQYF
TRBJ2-7,TRBV28,few,TRBD2,TGTGCCAGCAGGGCTAGCGGGAGCCTAAGGCAGTACTTC,CASRASGSLRQYF
TRBJ1-1,TRBV6-1,few,.,TGTGCCAGCAGTGAAACGGGATGGGCTTTCTTT,CASSETGWAFF
TRBJ1-2,TRBV6-5,.,TRBD1,TGTGCCAGCAGTCCCCCGGGACAGGGGAGGTATGGCTACACCTTC,CASSPPGQGRYGYTF
TRBJ2-3,TRBV5-6,.,.,TGTGCCAGCAGCCCTCTGGGCGCGGGGCCGGCGGATACGCAGTATTTT,CASSPLGAGPADTQYF
TRBJ2-2,TRBV14,.,.,TGTGCCAGCAGCCAATACCGTGGGGGGCCATCGAACACCGGGGAGCTGTTTTTT,CASSQYRGGPSNTGELFF
TRBJ2-7,TRBV5-6,.,.,TGTGCCAGCAGCTTAGTCAGGGCCAACGAGCAGTACTTC,CASSLVRANEQYF
TRBJ2-5,TRBV7-9,.,.,TGTGCCAGCAGCCCGTACCCCCAAGAGACCCAGTACTTC,CASSPYPQETQYF
TRBJ2-7,TRBV29-1,.,.,TGCAGCGTTGGGTGGACCTACGAGCAGTACTTC,CSVGWTYEQYF
TRBJ2-3,TRBV7-2,once,.,TGTGCCAGCAGCTTCCTCGGGACACCTCAGAGAGGAGATACGCAGTATTTT,CASSFLGTPQRGDTQYF
TRBJ2-1,TRBV7-3,once,TRBD1,TGTGCCAGCAGCCCCCGACCCCGGACAGGGGGCACCTACAATGAGCAGTTCTTC,CASSPRPRTGGTYNEQFF
TRBJ1-6,TRBV7-2,.,.,TGTGCCAGCAGCTCCCAAGGGAGCTCCTATAATTCACCCCTCCACTTT,CASSSQGSSYNSPLHF
TRBJ2-5,TRBV5-1,.,.,TGCGCCAGCAGCCTACAAGGGGGGGGTAGGCAAGAGACCCAGTACTTC,CASSLQGGGRQETQYF
TRBJ1-5,TRBV15,.,.,TGTGCCACCACCAAAGGGTATAGCAATCAGCCCCAGCATTTT,CATTKGYSNQPQHF
TRBJ2-3,TRBV6-6,.,.,TGTGCCAGCAGCCCCTTGGGGAGGGGGCCAACAGATACGCAGTATTTT,CASSPLGRGPTDTQYF
TRBJ1-1,TRBV19,.,.,TGTGCCAGTAGTATGAGGGAGAACACTGAAGCTTTCTTT,CASSMRENTEAFF
TRBJ1-1,TRBV19,.,TRBD1,TGTGCCAGTAGTACCCCGACAGGGGTGGCTGAAGCTTTCTTT,CASSTPTGVAEAFF
TRBJ2-5,TRBV19,few,TRBD2,TGTGCCAGTAGAACTACGACTAGCGGGGTCCAAGAGACCCAGTACTTC,CASRTTTSGVQETQYF
TRBJ1-1,TRBV14,.,.,TGTGCCAGCAGCCTGAAAACAGGTCGGGCAGAAGCTTTCTTT,CASSLKTGRAEAFF
TRBJ2-7,TRBV5-1,.,TRBD1,TGCGCCAGCAGGGGGACAGCCTCCTACGAGCAGTACTTC,CASRGTASYEQYF
TRBJ2-7,TRBV6-6,.,.,TGTGCCAGCAGTGCCTACTCGGTAGCGCAGTACTTC,CASSAYSVAQYF
TRBJ2-2,TRBV6-1,.,.,TGTGCCAGCGAGGGTGCCTCACTTCTCACCGGGGAGCTGTTTTTT,CASEGASLLTGELFF
TRBJ1-5,TRBV6-1,.,.,TGTGCCAGCAGCCCCGGGGGGGCGCGGAATCAGCCCCAGCATTTT,CASSPGGARNQPQHF
TRBJ2-7,TRBV6-1,.,TRBD1,TGTGCCGGGAGACAGGGAAGCTCCTACGAGCAGTACTTC,CAGRQGSSYEQYF
TRBJ1-4,TRBV5-8,.,.,TGTGCCAGCAGCTTTCCGAGGGGGACGGGACGTCGTGAAAAACTGTTTTTT,CASSFPRGTGRREKLFF
TRBJ1-2,TRBV27,.,.,TGTGCCAGCAGTTGGCAGGGAAGCTATGGCTACACCTTC,CASSWQGSYGYTF
TRBJ1-4,TRBV5-1,.,.,TGCGCCAGCAGTTCGTCCGGGGGTAAACTGTTTTTT,CASSSSGGKLFF
TRBJ1-2,TRBV6-1,.,TRBD1,TGTGCCAGCAGTGAATCGGGACAGGGGTTGAATGGCTACACCTTC,CASSESGQGLNGYTF
TRBJ1-3,TRBV11-3,.,TRBD1,TGTGCCAGCAGCTCCTACAGGGGCTCCTCTGGAAACACCATATATTTT,CASSSYRGSSGNTIYF
TRBJ2-1,TRBV7-6,.,TRBD2,TGTGCCAGCAGCATTAGCGGGGCGCCCCAGGGTGAGCAGTTCTTC,CASSISGAPQGEQFF
TRBJ2-3,TRBV5-1,.,.,TGCGCCAGCAGCCCAGACAGAATCGTCACAGATACGCAGTATTTT,CASSPDRIVTDTQYF
TRBJ2-2,TRBV11-1,.,TRBD1,TGTGCCAGCAGACTTACAGGGACAGGGGAAGGCGGGGAGCTGTTTTTT,CASRLTGTGEGGELFF
TRBJ2-2,TRBV5-6,.,TRBD1,TGTGCCAGCAGGCCCGGGACAGCGAACACCGGGGAGCTGTTTTTT,CASRPGTANTGELFF
TRBJ1-1,TRBV30,.,.,TGTGCCTGGAGATGGGGCCGGGACACTGAAGCTTTCTTT,CAWRWGRDTEAFF
TRBJ1-2,TRBV25-1,.,.,TGTGCCAGCAGTGCGGACGGACCGGGTAACTATGGCTACACCTTC,CASSADGPGNYGYTF
TRBJ2-6,TRBV2,.,.,TGTGCCAGCAGTCTTATTCTTTACGATACAAAGTCGGGCCAACGTCCTGACTTC,CASSLILYDTKSGQRPDF
TRBJ2-7,TRBV9,.,TRBD2,TGTGCCAGCAGCGTAGGTAGCGGGGGTTACGAGCAGTACTTC,CASSVGSGGYEQYF
TRBJ1-5,TRBV6-6,.,.,TGTGCCGGCTCTGAGGCAGCGTTACAGCCCCAGCATTTT,CAGSEAALQPQHF
TRBJ2-5,TRBV15,.,TRBD1,TGTGCCACCAGCTTTACAGCCGGGACAGAAAGGACCCAGTACTTC,CATSFTAGTERTQYF
TRBJ1-5,TRBV28,.,.,TGTGCCAGCACCCCCAGCTGGGGCAATCAGCCCCAGCATTTT,CASTPSWGNQPQHF
TRBJ2-3,TRBV5-4,.,TRBD2,TGTGCCAGCAGCGGGTCGGCGGGGGGGTCCGGCACAGATACGCAGTATTTT,CASSGSAGGSGTDTQYF
TRBJ2-2,TRBV6-1,.,TRBD2,TGTGCCAGCAGTGAAAGCAGACTAGCGGGGGGGCCGGGGACCGGGGAGCTGTTTTTT,CASSESRLAGGPGTGELFF